This T cell receptor beta chain was sequenced for a study of blood T cell repertoires in COVID-19. Study context: Donors in the United States, Italy and Spain gave samples during acute or convalescent COVID-19.

Per the original methods: Reference gene primer amplification gave estimated nucleated cell counts. Generated by immunoSEQ multiplex PCR, the TCRdb table keeps only in-frame clones and is missing some. V, J and clone size derive from that table, while D and trimming were established from the DNA sequence. Seen here are 90,000 to 120,000 clones, about four fifths observed once, and the top ten hold about 4.8%. Losses at the gene ends were 4 bases for V and 7 bases for J; bases not matched to a gene: 17. This CDR3 is 18 amino acids long. Germline V gene lookup returns CDR1 SGHRS and CDR2 YFSETQ. Sequencing was carried out using peripheral blood. The chain employs TRBV5-1 and TRBJ1-4, with 9 bases aligning to TRBD1. The TCR originated in a man aged 60 to 69 with acute or convalescent COVID-19. This chain's CDR3 is CASSTSGQGSFRGEKLFF. The CDR3, as DNA: TGCGCCAGCAGCACCTCGGGACAGGGTTCTTTTCGGGGTGAAAAACTGTTTTTT.